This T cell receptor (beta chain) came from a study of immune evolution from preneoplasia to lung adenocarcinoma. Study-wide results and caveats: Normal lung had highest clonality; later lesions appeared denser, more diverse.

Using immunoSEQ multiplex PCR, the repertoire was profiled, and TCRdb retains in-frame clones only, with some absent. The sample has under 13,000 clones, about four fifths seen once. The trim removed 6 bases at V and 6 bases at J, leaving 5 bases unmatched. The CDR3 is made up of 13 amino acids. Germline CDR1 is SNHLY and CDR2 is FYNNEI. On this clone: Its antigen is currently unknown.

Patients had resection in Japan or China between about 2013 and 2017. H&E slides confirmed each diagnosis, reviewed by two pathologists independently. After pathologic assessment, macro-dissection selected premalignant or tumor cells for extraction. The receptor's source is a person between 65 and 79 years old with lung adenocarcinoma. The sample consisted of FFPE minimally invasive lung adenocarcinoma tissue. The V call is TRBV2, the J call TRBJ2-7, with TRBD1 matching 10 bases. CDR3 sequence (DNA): TGTGCCAGCAGGGGGACAGGGGTCGGCGAGCAGTACTTC. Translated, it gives CASRGTGVGEQYF.